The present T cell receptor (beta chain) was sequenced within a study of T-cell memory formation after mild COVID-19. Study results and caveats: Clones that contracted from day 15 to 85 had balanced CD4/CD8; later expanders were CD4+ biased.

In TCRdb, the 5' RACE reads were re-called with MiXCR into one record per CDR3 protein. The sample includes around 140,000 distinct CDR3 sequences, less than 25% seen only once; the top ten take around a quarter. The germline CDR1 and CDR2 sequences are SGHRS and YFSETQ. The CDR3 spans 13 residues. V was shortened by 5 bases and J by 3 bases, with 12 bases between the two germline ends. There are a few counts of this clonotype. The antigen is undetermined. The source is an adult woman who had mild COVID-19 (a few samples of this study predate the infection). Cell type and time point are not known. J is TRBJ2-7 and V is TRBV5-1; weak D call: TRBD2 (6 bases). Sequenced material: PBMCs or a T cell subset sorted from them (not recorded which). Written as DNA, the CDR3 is TGCGCCAGCAGTTGGGACTCAGACTACGAGCAGTACTTC. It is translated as CASSWDSDYEQYF.